This T cell receptor (beta chain) was sequenced during a study of T cells expressing NK-cell markers. For the study at large: The TCR beta repertoires originated in sorted CD3+CD56+NKG2C+, CD3+CD56+NKG2C- and CD3+CD56-NKG2C+ T cells.

Per germline, CDR1 LGHNA and CDR2 YSLEER. CDR3 length: 16 residues. With the 5' RACE reads reprocessed, TCRdb shows one record per CDR3 protein and no DNA. This repertoire includes about 260,000 distinct CDR3 sequences. This clonotype originated in a woman aged 18-70 years in good health. The V gene is TRBV4-3, the J gene TRBJ1-4; TCRdb's D gene call, TRBD1, goes unchecked for lack of DNA. Sequencing was carried out using blood T cells: a sorted CD56 or NKG2C T cell subset, CD4+ or CD8+ T cells, or bulk PBMC T cells (not recorded which). CDR3 sequence: CASSQPKQGKNEKLFF.